Each of the 27 T cell receptor beta chains below was sequenced from the same sample in a study of T cells in Graves' hyperthyroidism and ophthalmopathy (dated by TCRdb to the late 2010s). Library preparation used multiplex PCR. Sequencing relied on an Illumina HiSeq 2000. TCR beta CDR3 regions were amplified from RNA transcripts. A first-round RT-PCR of the TCR CDR3 used the HTBI primer set with the Qiagen OneStep RT-PCR kit. The public reads were run again by TCRdb, first through fastp at Q25 and then through MiXCR, and only productive beta chains were kept. Each entry is one CDR3 protein sequence, shown with its most common DNA and genes. Within this sample are a few hundred thousand distinct CDR3 sequences, with around 16% of them counted one time only. The top ten clonotypes cover around 6.6% of the sample. The sample comprised blood. These receptors all stem from a woman aged 25 to 39 with Graves' hyperthyroidism.

This clonotype was seen more than once but under ten times. V gene TRBV25-1 combines with J gene TRBJ1-6; weak D call: TRBD1 (5 bases). Germline loops: CDR1 MGHDK, CDR2 SYGVNS. V lost 7 bases and J lost 3, with 10 bases in between. The CDR3 has 14 amino acids. CDR3 residues: CASTGLNYNSPLHF. For the CDR3, the DNA is TGTGCCAGCACAGGGTTAAACTATAATTCACCCCTCCACTTT.

This clonotype occurred a few times. The genes are TRBV20-1 and TRBJ1-3, with a tentative D call TRBD1 (5 bases). This CDR3 is 16 amino acids long. From germline, CDR1 is DFQATT and CDR2 SNEGSKA (reference sequence). Trimming stripped 2 bases from V and 0 bases from J, with 14 bases between. CDR3 residues: CSARRGGSLSGNTIYF. DNA of the CDR3: TGCAGTGCTAGAAGGGGAGGGTCGCTCTCTGGAAACACCATATATTTT.

The chain combines TRBV5-4 with TRBJ2-1, with 9 nucleotides matching TRBD2. The CDR3 runs 14 residues. Germline V gene data show CDR1 as SGHNT and CDR2 as YYREEE (reference sequence). J lost 13 bases, V lost 4 bases, and 12 bases had no gene match. This chain's CDR3 is CASSINSGSPDQFF. In DNA form, the CDR3 reads TGTGCCAGCAGCATCAATAGCGGGAGCCCGGACCAGTTCTTC. Based on the CDR3 plus reference TRBV5-4 and TRBJ2-1, the full variable domain is ETGVTQSPTHLIKTRGQQVTLRCSSQSGHNTVSWYQQALGQGPQFIFQYYREEENGRGNFPPRFSGLQFPNYSSELNVNALELDDSALYLCASSINSGSPDQFFGPGTRLTVL.

The sample holds many counts of this clonotype. This sequence joins TRBV7-2 and TRBJ2-3; D possibly uses TRBD1 or TRBD2 (6 bases each). This CDR3 has 15 amino acids. V lost 6 bases and J 3 bases, leaving 16 bases between the germline ends. Looked up from germline, CDR1 is SGHTA and CDR2 is FQGNSA. For the CDR3, the DNA is TGTGCCAGCAGGGGTAGCGGAAGGGGGACAGATACGCAGTATTTT. Its translation: CASRGSGRGTDTQYF.

The chain couples TRBV5-1 to TRBJ2-5; no definite D call. CDR1 and CDR2 (germline): SGHRS, YFSETQ. The CDR3 extends over 14 amino acids. Trimming removed 0 bases from V and 5 bases from J, with 11 bases in between. This CDR3 reads CASSLVSGVETQYF. The CDR3 DNA follows: TGCGCCAGCAGCTTGGTTTCGGGTGTTGAGACCCAGTACTTC.

This clonotype was recorded at least ten times. V and J are TRBV20-1 and TRBJ1-1; D may be TRBD1 (5 bases). V lost 3 bases and J 6 bases, leaving 11 bases between the germline ends. CDR3 length: 12 residues. Germline CDR1 and CDR2: DFQATT and SNEGSKA (reference sequence). As DNA, the CDR3 is TGCAGTGCTAGGGTGACAGTACCTGAAGCTTTCTTT. Its protein product is CSARVTVPEAFF.

This clonotype has at least ten counts. The rearrangement joins TRBV20-1 to TRBJ2-5; maybe TRBD2 (6 bases). Germline V lookup: CDR1 DFQATT, CDR2 SNEGSKA (reference sequence). This CDR3 region has 16 residues. V was trimmed by 5 bases and J by 2 bases, leaving 21 bases between them. This CDR3 is CSAEVTGAGLQETQYF. The CDR3 DNA is TGCAGTGCTGAAGTTACCGGGGCCGGACTACAAGAGACCCAGTACTTC.

This clonotype was recorded a few times. The chain carries TRBV6-1 and TRBJ1-6, with D maybe TRBD1 (6 bases). CDR1 is MNHNS, CDR2 SASEGT, per germline. The V end was cut by 4 bases, the J end by 10 bases, with 14 bases between. CDR3 length equals 14 residues. CDR3 bases: TGTGCCAGCAGTGCGAATACAGGGCGGTCACCCCTCCACTTT. Translating gives CASSANTGRSPLHF.

The chain joins TRBV7-9 to TRBJ1-2; 10 bases are a match to TRBD1. CDR3 length equals 15 residues. With V trimmed by 5 bases and J by 2 bases, 5 bases remained unmatched. CDR1 and CDR2 (germline): SEHNR, FQNEAQ (reference sequence). This CDR3 reads CASSRTGGGNYGYTF. The CDR3 bases are TGTGCCAGCAGCCGGACAGGGGGGGGAAACTATGGCTACACCTTC. The full variable domain, completed using reference TRBV7-9 and TRBJ1-2, is DTGVSQNPRHKITKRGQNVTFRCDPISEHNRLYWYRQTLGQGPEFLTYFQNEAQLEKSRLLSDRFSAERPKGSFSTLEIQRTEQGDSAMYLCASSRTGGGNYGYTFGSGTRLTVV.

This clonotype was seen more than once but under ten times. The chain is built from TRBV9 and TRBJ1-1, with a possible D match to TRBD1 (5 bases). Germline lookup yields CDR1 SGDLS and CDR2 YYNGEE. V dropped 3 bases and J dropped 10 bases, with 16 bases sitting between them. This CDR3 region has 13 residues. The CDR3 reads CASSATGEDVAFF. The CDR3 DNA follows: TGTGCCAGCAGCGCAACAGGAGAAGACGTAGCTTTCTTT.

This chain links TRBV4-2 with TRBJ2-7; TRBD2 aligns across 7 bases. The CDR3 contains 17 residues. V lost 5 bases, J lost 4 bases, and 17 bases stayed unmatched. Germline V gene data show CDR1 as LGHNA and CDR2 as YNFKEQ. The CDR3, as DNA: TGTGCCAGCAGCACTCACCTCTTGGCGGGAGAGGGGTACGAGCAGTACTTC. Amino acids: CASSTHLLAGEGYEQYF.

This clonotype was counted only a few times. The chain joins TRBV6-5 to TRBJ1-2; D perhaps matches TRBD1 (6 bases). The V end lost 0 bases, the J end lost 3 bases, and 8 bases lay between the germline ends. Germline CDR1 MNHEY, CDR2 SVGAGI. There are 14 residues in the CDR3. The DNA for the CDR3 is TGTGCCAGCAGTTACTCGTCAGGGGACTATGGCTACACCTTC. Translating gives CASSYSSGDYGYTF.

The CDR3 region is CASSQDITETSQYF. The CDR3 nucleotides are TGTGCCAGCAGCCAAGATATAACAGAGACTTCGCAGTACTTC. The J gene is TRBJ2-7, the V gene TRBV3-1, with unresolved D. Trimming removed 0 bases from V and 9 bases from J, with 15 bases in between. This CDR3 region has 14 residues. The germline CDR1 and CDR2 sequences are LGHDT and YNNKEL (reference sequence).

This clonotype was seen at least ten times. The rearrangement links TRBV5-1 to TRBJ1-5; D gene unclear. The CDR3 is 15 amino acids. CDR1 is SGHRS and CDR2 is YFSETQ in the germline V gene. V shed 2 bases and J shed 6 bases, with 15 bases lying between them. The CDR3 nucleotides read TGCGCCAGCAGCTTTGAGGGTCACCCAAGTCAGCCCCAGCATTTT. This translates into CASSFEGHPSQPQHF.

This clonotype was seen many times. The rearrangement uses TRBV18 and TRBJ2-7; the D gene is possibly TRBD1 (6 bases). V lost 11 bases to trimming and J lost 0 bases, with 17 bases between them. CDR3 length: 14 amino acids. CDR1 KGHSH and CDR2 LQKENI come from the germline V gene. This CDR3 is CACAQDSSSYEQYF. DNA for the CDR3: TGTGCCTGCGCCCAGGACAGCAGCTCCTACGAGCAGTACTTC.

This clonotype was counted at least ten times. The chain joins TRBV5-1 to TRBJ2-3; tentatively, D is TRBD1 or TRBD2 (5 bases each). The CDR3 has 13 residues. V lost 1 base and J lost 6, with 9 bases in between. Germline CDR1 reads SGHRS; CDR2 reads YFSETQ. CDR3 coding DNA: TGCGCCAGCAGCTTGCCAGGGACGGATACGCAGTATTTT. Translation gives CASSLPGTDTQYF. Looking up the rest from reference TRBV5-1 and TRBJ2-3 gives the full variable domain: KAGVTQTPRYLIKTRGQQVTLSCSPISGHRSVSWYQQTPGQGLQFLFEYFSETQRNKGNFPGRFSGRQFSNSRSEMNVSTLELGDSALYLCASSLPGTDTQYFGPGTRLTVL.

This clonotype was counted ten times or more. The gene calls are TRBV20-1 and TRBJ2-3, with a tentative D call TRBD1 (5 bases). Between the trimmed V and J ends, which lost 0 bases and 3 bases, there was a span of 13 bases. The CDR3 contains 15 residues. Germline values: CDR1 DFQATT, CDR2 SNEGSKA (reference sequence). The CDR3 reads CSARDPRTRTDTQYF. CDR3 bases: TGCAGTGCTAGAGATCCTAGGACAAGGACAGATACGCAGTATTTT.

The chain is built from TRBV11-2 and TRBJ2-1; tentative D call: TRBD2 (5 bases). The CDR3 loop spans 14 amino acids. Trimming stripped 2 bases from V and 16 bases from J, with 21 bases between. The germline CDR1 and CDR2 sequences are SGHAT and FQNNGV. CDR3 coding DNA: TGTGCCAGCAGCTTACCCTCTAGCCCATACCAGACTTTCTTC. Translation: CASSLPSSPYQTFF.

This clonotype was seen ten or more times. This chain links TRBV5-1 with TRBJ1-1, with D possibly being TRBD1 (6 bases). V was cut by 1 base and J by 1 base, with 20 bases left in between. Germline assignment: CDR1 SGHRS and CDR2 YFSETQ. The CDR3 loop spans 18 amino acids. The CDR3 reads CASSLLVGGRLPNTEAFF. CDR3 coding DNA: TGCGCCAGCAGCTTGTTAGTCGGGGGGCGTCTTCCGAACACTGAAGCTTTCTTT.

This clonotype was detected only a few times. V gene TRBV19 combines with J gene TRBJ1-1; 9 nucleotides align to TRBD1. The length of the CDR3 is 14 residues. V dropped 7 bases and J dropped 3; count of bases not matched to a gene: 6. Germline V gives CDR1 LNHDA, CDR2 SQIVND (reference sequence). CDR3 coding DNA: TGTGCCAGTACTCTACAGGGGGCGGACACTGAAGCTTTCTTT. Encoded protein: CASTLQGADTEAFF.

V gene TRBV4-1 combines with J gene TRBJ1-3; 9 positions agree with TRBD1. The V segment lost 7 bases and the J segment 4 bases; nucleotides outside the gene matches: 20. The CDR3 length is 19 residues. The germline gives CDR1 MGHRA, CDR2 YSYEKL. Written as DNA, the CDR3 is TGCGCCAGCAACCAGCCGGGGGACAGGGTCACCGGGGGAGGAAACACCATATATTTT. Amino acid sequence: CASNQPGDRVTGGGNTIYF.

The V call is TRBV19, the J call TRBJ2-3, with 12 bases matching TRBD2. V shed 11 bases, J shed 8 bases, and the junction held 14 bases outside the gene matches. The CDR3 totals 15 residues. The V gene's germline CDR1 is LNHDA and CDR2 SQIVND (reference sequence). The CDR3 DNA sequence: TGTGCCTCGACCCAAGGACTAGCGGGAACGGCTACGCAGTATTTT. The encoded protein is CASTQGLAGTATQYF.

This clonotype was seen more than once but under ten times. This rearrangement joins TRBV19 to TRBJ2-5, with 7 bases identical to TRBD2. The length of the CDR3 is 14 residues. V lost 7 bases and J lost 2; bases outside the gene matches: 7. Germline V gene data show CDR1 as LNHDA and CDR2 as SQIVND (reference sequence). This CDR3 reads CASKGLAAQETQYF. CDR3 DNA sequence: TGTGCCAGTAAAGGGCTAGCGGCGCAAGAGACCCAGTACTTC.

The table lists this clonotype with a few counts. V is TRBV19 and J is TRBJ1-5, with 8 bases aligning to TRBD1. The J segment lost 1 base and the V segment lost 1 base, leaving 0 bases of the junction unmatched. The V gene's germline CDR1 is LNHDA and CDR2 SQIVND (reference sequence). The CDR3 covers 15 residues. The CDR3 spells CASSIGQGSNQPQHF. CDR3 sequence (DNA): TGTGCCAGTAGTATAGGACAGGGGAGCAATCAGCCCCAGCATTTT.

This clonotype was seen at least ten times. V gene TRBV5-5 combines with J gene TRBJ1-1; a weak D match, TRBD1 (6 bases). In germline, CDR1 is SGHKS, CDR2 YYEKEE (reference sequence). The V and J ends lost 4 bases and 0 bases respectively, with 25 bases between them. This CDR3 has 19 amino acids. The CDR3: CASSLIAVGQGSVNTEAFF. As DNA, the CDR3 is TGTGCCAGCAGCCTCATAGCAGTGGGGCAGGGGAGCGTGAACACTGAAGCTTTCTTT.

This rearrangement joins TRBV7-2 to TRBJ1-6; TRBD1 is a possible D gene (5 bases). Germline CDR1 reads SGHTA; CDR2 reads FQGNSA. The CDR3 has 15 residues. The V end was cut by 5 bases, the J end by 9 bases, with 17 bases between. CDR3 DNA sequence: TGTGCCAGCAGCCCAGGACTCGGGGGAAGTTCACCCCTCCACTTT. Its protein is CASSPGLGGSSPLHF.

This clonotype was observed a few times. The CDR3 is CASAETQGTYEQYF. Here the CDR3 DNA reads TGTGCCAGCGCCGAAACCCAGGGAACCTACGAGCAGTACTTC. The gene calls are TRBV6-1 and TRBJ2-7, with D possibly being TRBD1 (5 bases). This CDR3 has 14 amino acids. Between the trimmed V and J ends, which lost 8 bases and 2 bases, there was a span of 16 bases. Germline V lookup: CDR1 MNHNS, CDR2 SASEGT.